A selection of T cell receptor beta chains follows, all from one sample in a study of T cells in Graves' hyperthyroidism and ophthalmopathy. TCRdb fed the multiplex PCR reads into MiXCR, producing one record per CDR3 protein. The sample contains fewer than 350,000 distinct CDR3 sequences, approximately 14% of which appear only once. Sequencing was done on a sample of blood. The receptors were sampled from a middle-aged woman with Graves' hyperthyroidism. CDR3s include the opening cysteine and the closing phenylalanine or tryptophan. A D gene is named only where the DNA matches it firmly. For some rows the clone size is stated as once, few or many, or as a class when expanded; others skip it.

V	J	D	size	CDR3	DNA
TRBV28	TRBJ1-1	-	many	CASSFPLIAPGGTEAFF	TGTGCCAGCAGTTTCCCCCTAATCGCTCCGGGGGGCACTGAAGCTTTCTTT
TRBV6-1	TRBJ2-7	TRBD2	-	CASSTGAGAEQYF	TGTGCCAGTAGTACCGGTGCGGGAGCCGAGCAGTACTTC
TRBV4-2	TRBJ2-5	TRBD2	-	CASSQEGTSGSGETQYF	TGTGCCAGCAGCCAAGAGGGGACTAGCGGGAGTGGTGAGACCCAGTACTTC
TRBV6-1	TRBJ1-1	TRBD1	few	CASSSGTGGLEAFF	TGTGCCAGCAGTTCCGGGACAGGGGGCCTAGAGGCTTTCTTT
TRBV11-2	TRBJ2-5	TRBD2	many	CASSLSGLEEETQYF	TGTGCCAGCAGCTTATCAGGACTAGAAGAAGAGACCCAGTACTTC
TRBV29-1	TRBJ2-1	-	-	CSVEGSWGQNEQFF	TGCAGCGTTGAAGGTAGTTGGGGTCAGAATGAGCAGTTCTTC
TRBV6-1	TRBJ2-3	TRBD2	-	CASSLLAGGGTDTQYF	TGTGCCAGCAGTCTACTAGCGGGAGGAGGCACAGATACGCAGTATTTT
TRBV3-1	TRBJ2-2	-	many	CASSPEAGTGELFF	TGTGCCAGCAGCCCCGAGGCGGGGACCGGGGAGCTGTTTTTT
TRBV29-1	TRBJ2-5	-	-	CSVSGNQETQYF	TGCAGCGTTTCTGGCAACCAAGAGACCCAGTACTTC
TRBV5-1	TRBJ2-1	TRBD2	few	CASSFDGGASGRPQFF	TGCGCCAGCAGCTTCGACGGTGGGGCCAGCGGGAGGCCCCAGTTCTTC
TRBV9	TRBJ1-1	-	many	CASSVAPTDAEAFF	TGTGCCAGCAGCGTAGCTCCGACAGACGCTGAAGCTTTCTTT
TRBV5-1	TRBJ2-3	TRBD2	many	CASTLSGGTDTQYF	TGCGCCAGCACCCTTAGCGGGGGCACAGATACGCAGTATTTT
TRBV10-3	TRBJ1-3	-	few	CAISEQGLLPGNTIYF	TGTGCCATCAGTGAGCAGGGCCTCCTCCCTGGAAACACCATATATTTT
TRBV7-2	TRBJ1-3	-	many	CASSSDIPGNTIYF	TGTGCCAGCAGCTCGGACATACCTGGAAACACCATATATTTT
TRBV20-1	TRBJ2-1	TRBD2	-	CSVTGGTSQFDEQFF	TGCAGTGTTACGGGAGGGACTAGCCAGTTCGATGAGCAGTTCTTC
TRBV20-1	TRBJ1-5	-	many	CSASGIRSNQPQHF	TGCAGTGCTAGTGGAATTAGGAGCAATCAGCCCCAGCATTTT
TRBV19	TRBJ2-2	-	-	CAASPGRHTGELFF	TGTGCCGCCTCTCCTGGACGGCACACCGGGGAGCTGTTTTTT
TRBV15	TRBJ2-5	-	few	CATSRDLQETQYF	TGTGCCACCAGCAGAGACCTACAAGAGACCCAGTACTTC
TRBV19	TRBJ1-5	-	once	CASRGRAGGNQPQHF	TGTGCCAGTAGGGGCCGGGCAGGGGGCAATCAGCCCCAGCATTTT
TRBV18	TRBJ1-5	TRBD1	-	CASSPIQTGLYQPQHF	TGTGCCAGCTCACCGATCCAGACAGGGTTGTATCAGCCCCAGCATTTT
TRBV7-9	TRBJ1-1	-	many	CASSLQQGRHTEAFF	TGTGCCAGCAGCTTACAGCAGGGCCGGCACACTGAAGCTTTCTTT
TRBV18	TRBJ2-3	-	many	CASSPGYTDTQYF	TGTGCCAGCTCACCAGGATACACAGATACGCAGTATTTT
TRBV9	TRBJ2-7	-	once	CASSVAGGGEQYF	TGTGCCAGCAGCGTAGCTGGAGGGGGTGAGCAGTACTTC
TRBV2	TRBJ1-5	TRBD1	-	CASRSTGNSNQPQHF	TGTGCCAGCAGGTCGACAGGGAATAGCAATCAGCCCCAGCATTTT
TRBV2	TRBJ1-3	-	few	CASSEEGGVSGNTIYF	TGTGCCAGCAGTGAAGAGGGTGGGGTATCCGGAAACACCATATATTTT
TRBV29-1	TRBJ2-1	TRBD2	many	CSVEMPSGSRDEQFF	TGCAGCGTTGAAATGCCTAGCGGGAGTCGAGATGAGCAGTTCTTC
TRBV20-1	TRBJ1-2	TRBD1	-	CSVPGTGENYGYTF	TGCAGTGTCCCCGGGACAGGGGAAAACTATGGCTACACCTTC
TRBV13	TRBJ2-2	-	-	CASSSLTTGELFF	TGTGCCAGCAGCTCTTTAACGACCGGGGAGCTGTTTTTT
TRBV12-5	TRBJ2-1	TRBD2	-	CASGQTSGSFYEQFF	TGTGCTAGTGGCCAGACTAGCGGGAGTTTCTATGAGCAGTTCTTC
TRBV18	TRBJ2-7	-	-	CASSPSADTGEQYF	TGTGCCAGCTCACCTTCGGCAGACACAGGGGAGCAGTACTTC
TRBV9	TRBJ2-7	-	-	CASSAAEQYF	TGTGCCAGCAGCGCGGCCGAGCAGTACTTC
TRBV20-1	TRBJ2-5	TRBD2	many	CSASPTSGYQETQYF	TGCAGTGCTAGCCCGACTAGCGGGTATCAAGAGACCCAGTACTTC
TRBV7-9	TRBJ2-7	-	many	CASSLASVGEQYF	TGTGCCAGCAGCTTAGCGAGTGTTGGCGAGCAGTACTTC
TRBV28	TRBJ2-3	TRBD2	many	CASSSQAAGGSDTQYF	TGTGCCAGCAGTTCACAGGCAGCGGGAGGGTCAGATACGCAGTATTTT
TRBV11-2	TRBJ2-7	TRBD1	few	CASSWGQGAKEQYF	TGTGCCAGCAGTTGGGGACAGGGGGCGAAGGAGCAGTACTTC
TRBV7-9	TRBJ2-5	TRBD2	many	CASSARRREPETQYF	TGTGCCAGCAGCGCTCGGCGGCGGGAGCCGGAGACCCAGTACTTC
TRBV7-6	TRBJ2-7	-	many	CASSLARDREQYF	TGTGCCAGCAGCTTAGCGAGAGACCGCGAGCAGTACTTC
TRBV18	TRBJ2-1	-	many	CASSSSHEQFF	TGTGCCAGCTCATCCTCACATGAGCAGTTCTTC
TRBV6-1	TRBJ1-1	-	medium-sized	CASSVLVTATGAFF	TGTGCCAGCAGTGTACTTGTCACCGCCACCGGAGCTTTCTTT